Presented here are 20 T cell receptor beta chains from one specimen sequenced in a study of cytotoxic CD8 clonotypes in ibrutinib-treated CLL. Sequencing used immunoSEQ multiplex PCR; TCRdb keeps in-frame clones, though not all of them. The data show hundreds of thousands of clones, about 75% seen once. The sample here was PBMCs, taken after 12 months of ibrutinib treatment. The receptors derive from a human donor with chronic lymphocytic leukemia.

The genes are TRBV13 and TRBJ1-2; D is perhaps TRBD1 (5 bases). Per germline, CDR1 PRHDT and CDR2 FYEKMQ (reference sequence). The V gene lost 3 bases and the J gene lost 1 base, with 9 bases spanning the gap. The CDR3 length is 14 residues. CDR3 sequence: CASSLGRNNYGYTF. As DNA, the CDR3 is TGTGCCAGCAGCTTGGGGCGAAATAACTATGGCTACACCTTC.

V and J are TRBV6-5 and TRBJ1-2; D is ambiguous. Trimming pared 7 bases from V and 7 bases from J, leaving 10 bases between. CDR3 length: 11 amino acids. The germline V gene has CDR1 MNHEY and CDR2 SVGAGI. As DNA, the CDR3 is TGTGCCAGCACCACCGGGGTTGGCTACACCTTC. It is translated as CASTTGVGYTF.

The rearrangement links TRBV7-9 to TRBJ2-4, with 9 bases aligning to TRBD2. Germline V gene lookup returns CDR1 SEHNR and CDR2 FQNEAQ (reference sequence). This CDR3 is 16 amino acids long. The trim removed 1 base at V and 6 bases at J, leaving 7 bases unmatched. CDR3 in amino acids: CASSLGGRARRNIQYF. The CDR3 DNA follows: TGTGCCAGCAGCTTAGGCGGGAGGGCCAGGAGAAACATTCAGTACTTC.

This clone was detected only a few times. The chain joins TRBV9 to TRBJ2-2; TRBD1 matches 8 bases. Germline V gene sequence: CDR1 SGDLS, CDR2 YYNGEE. Trimming removed 3 bases from V and 5 bases from J; junction bases left unmatched: 6. This CDR3 comprises 15 residues. The CDR3 DNA follows: TGTGCCAGCAGCGGCCGACAGGGGAGGACCGGGGAGCTGTTTTTT. Its translation: CASSGRQGRTGELFF. Complete variable domain (other parts from reference TRBV9 and TRBJ2-2): DSGVTQTPKHLITATGQRVTLRCSPRSGDLSVYWYQQSLDQGLQFLIQYYNGEERAKGNILERFSAQQFPDLHSELNLSSLELGDSALYFCASSGRQGRTGELFFGEGSRLTVL.

This clone showed up just a few times. V is TRBV19 and J is TRBJ1-2; TRBD1 is a possible D gene (5 bases). Germline values: CDR1 LNHDA, CDR2 SQIVND (reference sequence). This CDR3 is 12 amino acids long. V lost 6 bases and J lost 3, with 8 bases in between. CDR3 coding DNA: TGTGCCAGTAGCCGGGGGGACTATGGCTACACCTTC. It codes for CASSRGDYGYTF.

The gene calls are TRBV28 and TRBJ2-1, with TRBD1 matching over 7 bases. The V gene's germline CDR1 is MDHEN and CDR2 SYDVKM. The CDR3 loop spans 15 amino acids. The V gene end was trimmed by 8 bases and the J gene end by 7 bases; junction bases not matched to a gene: 14. The DNA of the CDR3 is TGTGCCAGCGGGTTGGGGGCAGGGGGTGAAAATGAGCAGTTCTTC. Its protein is CASGLGAGGENEQFF.

This chain connects TRBV4-3 to TRBJ1-2; D ambiguous. V lost 1 base and J 8 bases, leaving 8 bases between the germline ends. The CDR3 runs to 12 residues. Germline assignment: CDR1 LGHNA and CDR2 YSLEER. The CDR3 loop reads CASSQGQRGYTF. CDR3 DNA: TGCGCCAGCAGCCAAGGCCAAAGGGGCTACACCTTC.

J is TRBJ2-7 and V is TRBV4-3; D possibly matches TRBD1 or TRBD2 (5 bases each). The germline gives CDR1 LGHNA, CDR2 YSLEER. Trimming took 1 base from V and 3 from J, leaving 7 bases between them. This CDR3 region has 13 residues. The CDR3, as DNA: TGCGCCAGCAGCCAAGGGGACCGCTACGAGCAGTACTTC. Protein sequence: CASSQGDRYEQYF.

The chain couples TRBV6-5 to TRBJ2-1; TRBD2 matches 9 bases. Trimming removed 7 bases from V and 3 bases from J; junction bases left unmatched: 7. CDR1 MNHEY and CDR2 SVGAGI come from the germline V gene. This CDR3 has 15 residues. The CDR3 protein is CASTPVAGDYNEQFF. The CDR3 region has the DNA TGTGCCAGCACTCCTGTAGCGGGGGACTACAATGAGCAGTTCTTC.

The chain uses TRBV27 and TRBJ2-2; D is uncertain. This CDR3 is built from 16 residues. Trimming took 8 bases from V and 0 from J, leaving 16 bases between them. Germline loops: CDR1 MNHEY, CDR2 SMNVEV (reference sequence). The CDR3, as DNA: TGTGCCAGCCGCGCCTTGGGTGGGACGAACACCGGGGAGCTGTTTTTT. Translating it yields CASRALGGTNTGELFF.

In its sample, this clone was seen many times. The genes are TRBV30 and TRBJ1-6; TRBD1 matches at 7 bases. The CDR3 totals 15 residues. With 3 bases clipped from V and 11 bases from J, the junction kept 13 bases outside the gene matches. Germline V gene data show CDR1 as GTSNPN and CDR2 as SVGIG (reference sequence). The CDR3 DNA is TGTGCCTGGAGGGGGAGGGACAGCCCTAAGGCACCCCTCCACTTT. This encodes CAWRGRDSPKAPLHF.

The V gene is TRBV4-3, the J gene TRBJ2-7; 7 nucleotides line up with TRBD2. The CDR3 totals 15 residues. Unmatched junction bases numbered 6, after V lost 1 base and J lost 3 bases. The V gene's germline CDR1 is LGHNA and CDR2 YSLEER. CDR3 sequence (DNA): TGCGCCAGCAGCCAAGGATTCGGACTAGTCTACGAGCAGTACTTC. As protein: CASSQGFGLVYEQYF.

The V gene is TRBV9, the J gene TRBJ2-5; D ambiguous. Germline values: CDR1 SGDLS, CDR2 YYNGEE. The germline V and J ends were trimmed by 0 bases and 5 bases, with 8 bases remaining between them. This CDR3 contains 13 residues. The DNA of the CDR3 is TGTGCCAGCAGCGTAGGAACTGGGGAGACCCAGTACTTC. The encoded protein is CASSVGTGETQYF. The whole variable domain, remainder taken from reference TRBV9 and TRBJ2-5, is DSGVTQTPKHLITATGQRVTLRCSPRSGDLSVYWYQQSLDQGLQFLIQYYNGEERAKGNILERFSAQQFPDLHSELNLSSLELGDSALYFCASSVGTGETQYFGPGTRLLVL.

This rearrangement joins TRBV29-1 to TRBJ1-4, with 10 positions matching TRBD1. V trimming: 7 bases; J trimming: 7 bases; junction bases outside the gene matches: 6. Germline CDR1 reads SQVTM; CDR2 reads ANQGSEA. The CDR3 contains 13 residues. The CDR3 nucleotides read TGCAGCGCCCGACAGGGGGCAAGTGAAAAACTGTTTTTT. Translated: CSARQGASEKLFF.

The J gene is TRBJ2-3, the V gene TRBV30, with D unclear. The germline CDR1 and CDR2 sequences are GTSNPN and SVGIG (reference sequence). The V end was cut by 4 bases, the J end by 6 bases, with 14 bases between. The CDR3 contains 13 residues. CDR3 DNA: TGTGCCTGGAAAGGGTTTCGTGTGGATACGCAGTATTTT. Amino acids: CAWKGFRVDTQYF.

V and J are TRBV6-5 and TRBJ1-2; 9 bases are a match to TRBD1. V lost 7 bases to trimming and J lost 8 bases; unmatched junction nucleotides: 8. Germline V gene data show CDR1 as MNHEY and CDR2 as SVGAGI. The length of the CDR3 is 13 residues. Written as DNA, the CDR3 is TGTGCCAGCACCCCACAGGGGGCAAGAGGCTACACCTTC. Translation gives CASTPQGARGYTF.

The CDR3 sequence is CASSSLTDTQYF. CDR3 nucleotides: TGTGCCAGCAGTTCCCTCACAGATACGCAGTATTTT. The chain uses TRBV11-2 and TRBJ2-3; D is uncertain. Germline V gene sequence: CDR1 SGHAT, CDR2 FQNNGV. The length of the CDR3 is 12 residues. The V gene lost 6 bases and the J gene lost 2 bases, with 6 bases spanning the gap. The variable domain in full, completed from reference TRBV11-2 and TRBJ2-3, reads EAGVAQSPRYKIIEKRQSVAFWCNPISGHATLYWYQQILGQGPKLLIQFQNNGVVDDSQLPKDRFSAERLKGVDSTLKIQPAKLEDSAVYLCASSSLTDTQYFGPGTRLTVL.

This clone appeared a few times. This chain connects TRBV7-2 to TRBJ2-3; D remains ambiguous. CDR3 length: 17 amino acids. The germline V and J ends were trimmed by 2 bases and 2 bases, with 17 bases remaining between them. The germline gives CDR1 SGHTA, CDR2 FQGNSA. CDR3 protein: CASSLLAVMGFTDTQYF. CDR3 DNA: TGTGCCAGCAGCTTACTTGCCGTGATGGGATTCACAGATACGCAGTATTTT.

V gene TRBV29-1 combines with J gene TRBJ1-5; TRBD1 matches 10 bases. CDR3 length: 13 residues. The V gene end was trimmed by 6 bases and the J gene end by 6 bases; junction bases not matched to a gene: 5. Germline V gene lookup returns CDR1 SQVTM and CDR2 ANQGSEA. The CDR3 region has the DNA TGCAGCGTGGGGACAGGGGACAGTCAGCCCCAGCATTTT. It is translated as CSVGTGDSQPQHF.

The chain is built from TRBV6-1 and TRBJ1-2; D remains ambiguous. CDR3 length: 13 amino acids. V lost 3 bases, J lost 4 bases, and 9 bases lay in between. Germline loops: CDR1 MNHNS, CDR2 SASEGT. The CDR3 region is CASSDSFSYGYTF. The CDR3 nucleotides read TGTGCCAGCAGTGACAGTTTCTCCTATGGCTACACCTTC.